This record concerns one TCR beta chain sequence. No antigen is known for it. No base qualities exist here, and no much larger clone lies one base off it. These data belong to a study of T cell repertoires in cytomegalovirus infection (dated by TCRdb to the late 2010s). General notes on the study: Because public TCR beta signatures pointed to carriage of CMV infection together with the matching HLA type, the HLA type of each donor mattered for the analysis. The research as a whole found: The ex vivo response was dominated by HLA-C-restricted CMV-specific TCR beta clonotypes, and the single most frequent clonotype in two of eight donors was supplied by these HLA-C-restricted clonotypes. Carriers of CMV infection plus the relevant HLA type were discriminated by the cumulative frequency of public TCR beta family members in the study cohort and in an independent roughly 400-donor cohort.

The germline ends are 3 bases apart after V is trimmed by 0 bases and J by 4 bases. From its cysteine to its phenylalanine, the CDR3 spans 12 amino acids. Just the 36-base CDR3 DNA is kept, in frame starting at base 1. The CDR1 and CDR2 encoded by the germline V gene are SGHDN and FVKESK. TCRdb shows the sequencer as Illumina HiSeq 1500. Using fastp trimming at Q25 and MiXCR clonotype assembly, TCRdb reanalyzed the public sequencing data and kept in-frame beta chains. Entries are consolidated by CDR3 protein sequence, retaining the most common genes and DNA. In all, the sample holds fewer than 550,000 distinct CDR3 sequences, and 15% to 20% of those were seen once. Clones ranked in the top ten supply roughly a quarter of the sample.

Recombination joined TRBV14 with TRBJ1-2, with no D gene named confidently. This sequence originates from a human donor in good health (CMV status not recorded). Some clones in this sample may be carry-over from other donors' samples. The sample was CD8+ T cells from PBMCs. The bases are TGTGCCAGCAGCCAAGAAACCTATGGCTACACCTTC. Its protein is CASSQETYGYTF.